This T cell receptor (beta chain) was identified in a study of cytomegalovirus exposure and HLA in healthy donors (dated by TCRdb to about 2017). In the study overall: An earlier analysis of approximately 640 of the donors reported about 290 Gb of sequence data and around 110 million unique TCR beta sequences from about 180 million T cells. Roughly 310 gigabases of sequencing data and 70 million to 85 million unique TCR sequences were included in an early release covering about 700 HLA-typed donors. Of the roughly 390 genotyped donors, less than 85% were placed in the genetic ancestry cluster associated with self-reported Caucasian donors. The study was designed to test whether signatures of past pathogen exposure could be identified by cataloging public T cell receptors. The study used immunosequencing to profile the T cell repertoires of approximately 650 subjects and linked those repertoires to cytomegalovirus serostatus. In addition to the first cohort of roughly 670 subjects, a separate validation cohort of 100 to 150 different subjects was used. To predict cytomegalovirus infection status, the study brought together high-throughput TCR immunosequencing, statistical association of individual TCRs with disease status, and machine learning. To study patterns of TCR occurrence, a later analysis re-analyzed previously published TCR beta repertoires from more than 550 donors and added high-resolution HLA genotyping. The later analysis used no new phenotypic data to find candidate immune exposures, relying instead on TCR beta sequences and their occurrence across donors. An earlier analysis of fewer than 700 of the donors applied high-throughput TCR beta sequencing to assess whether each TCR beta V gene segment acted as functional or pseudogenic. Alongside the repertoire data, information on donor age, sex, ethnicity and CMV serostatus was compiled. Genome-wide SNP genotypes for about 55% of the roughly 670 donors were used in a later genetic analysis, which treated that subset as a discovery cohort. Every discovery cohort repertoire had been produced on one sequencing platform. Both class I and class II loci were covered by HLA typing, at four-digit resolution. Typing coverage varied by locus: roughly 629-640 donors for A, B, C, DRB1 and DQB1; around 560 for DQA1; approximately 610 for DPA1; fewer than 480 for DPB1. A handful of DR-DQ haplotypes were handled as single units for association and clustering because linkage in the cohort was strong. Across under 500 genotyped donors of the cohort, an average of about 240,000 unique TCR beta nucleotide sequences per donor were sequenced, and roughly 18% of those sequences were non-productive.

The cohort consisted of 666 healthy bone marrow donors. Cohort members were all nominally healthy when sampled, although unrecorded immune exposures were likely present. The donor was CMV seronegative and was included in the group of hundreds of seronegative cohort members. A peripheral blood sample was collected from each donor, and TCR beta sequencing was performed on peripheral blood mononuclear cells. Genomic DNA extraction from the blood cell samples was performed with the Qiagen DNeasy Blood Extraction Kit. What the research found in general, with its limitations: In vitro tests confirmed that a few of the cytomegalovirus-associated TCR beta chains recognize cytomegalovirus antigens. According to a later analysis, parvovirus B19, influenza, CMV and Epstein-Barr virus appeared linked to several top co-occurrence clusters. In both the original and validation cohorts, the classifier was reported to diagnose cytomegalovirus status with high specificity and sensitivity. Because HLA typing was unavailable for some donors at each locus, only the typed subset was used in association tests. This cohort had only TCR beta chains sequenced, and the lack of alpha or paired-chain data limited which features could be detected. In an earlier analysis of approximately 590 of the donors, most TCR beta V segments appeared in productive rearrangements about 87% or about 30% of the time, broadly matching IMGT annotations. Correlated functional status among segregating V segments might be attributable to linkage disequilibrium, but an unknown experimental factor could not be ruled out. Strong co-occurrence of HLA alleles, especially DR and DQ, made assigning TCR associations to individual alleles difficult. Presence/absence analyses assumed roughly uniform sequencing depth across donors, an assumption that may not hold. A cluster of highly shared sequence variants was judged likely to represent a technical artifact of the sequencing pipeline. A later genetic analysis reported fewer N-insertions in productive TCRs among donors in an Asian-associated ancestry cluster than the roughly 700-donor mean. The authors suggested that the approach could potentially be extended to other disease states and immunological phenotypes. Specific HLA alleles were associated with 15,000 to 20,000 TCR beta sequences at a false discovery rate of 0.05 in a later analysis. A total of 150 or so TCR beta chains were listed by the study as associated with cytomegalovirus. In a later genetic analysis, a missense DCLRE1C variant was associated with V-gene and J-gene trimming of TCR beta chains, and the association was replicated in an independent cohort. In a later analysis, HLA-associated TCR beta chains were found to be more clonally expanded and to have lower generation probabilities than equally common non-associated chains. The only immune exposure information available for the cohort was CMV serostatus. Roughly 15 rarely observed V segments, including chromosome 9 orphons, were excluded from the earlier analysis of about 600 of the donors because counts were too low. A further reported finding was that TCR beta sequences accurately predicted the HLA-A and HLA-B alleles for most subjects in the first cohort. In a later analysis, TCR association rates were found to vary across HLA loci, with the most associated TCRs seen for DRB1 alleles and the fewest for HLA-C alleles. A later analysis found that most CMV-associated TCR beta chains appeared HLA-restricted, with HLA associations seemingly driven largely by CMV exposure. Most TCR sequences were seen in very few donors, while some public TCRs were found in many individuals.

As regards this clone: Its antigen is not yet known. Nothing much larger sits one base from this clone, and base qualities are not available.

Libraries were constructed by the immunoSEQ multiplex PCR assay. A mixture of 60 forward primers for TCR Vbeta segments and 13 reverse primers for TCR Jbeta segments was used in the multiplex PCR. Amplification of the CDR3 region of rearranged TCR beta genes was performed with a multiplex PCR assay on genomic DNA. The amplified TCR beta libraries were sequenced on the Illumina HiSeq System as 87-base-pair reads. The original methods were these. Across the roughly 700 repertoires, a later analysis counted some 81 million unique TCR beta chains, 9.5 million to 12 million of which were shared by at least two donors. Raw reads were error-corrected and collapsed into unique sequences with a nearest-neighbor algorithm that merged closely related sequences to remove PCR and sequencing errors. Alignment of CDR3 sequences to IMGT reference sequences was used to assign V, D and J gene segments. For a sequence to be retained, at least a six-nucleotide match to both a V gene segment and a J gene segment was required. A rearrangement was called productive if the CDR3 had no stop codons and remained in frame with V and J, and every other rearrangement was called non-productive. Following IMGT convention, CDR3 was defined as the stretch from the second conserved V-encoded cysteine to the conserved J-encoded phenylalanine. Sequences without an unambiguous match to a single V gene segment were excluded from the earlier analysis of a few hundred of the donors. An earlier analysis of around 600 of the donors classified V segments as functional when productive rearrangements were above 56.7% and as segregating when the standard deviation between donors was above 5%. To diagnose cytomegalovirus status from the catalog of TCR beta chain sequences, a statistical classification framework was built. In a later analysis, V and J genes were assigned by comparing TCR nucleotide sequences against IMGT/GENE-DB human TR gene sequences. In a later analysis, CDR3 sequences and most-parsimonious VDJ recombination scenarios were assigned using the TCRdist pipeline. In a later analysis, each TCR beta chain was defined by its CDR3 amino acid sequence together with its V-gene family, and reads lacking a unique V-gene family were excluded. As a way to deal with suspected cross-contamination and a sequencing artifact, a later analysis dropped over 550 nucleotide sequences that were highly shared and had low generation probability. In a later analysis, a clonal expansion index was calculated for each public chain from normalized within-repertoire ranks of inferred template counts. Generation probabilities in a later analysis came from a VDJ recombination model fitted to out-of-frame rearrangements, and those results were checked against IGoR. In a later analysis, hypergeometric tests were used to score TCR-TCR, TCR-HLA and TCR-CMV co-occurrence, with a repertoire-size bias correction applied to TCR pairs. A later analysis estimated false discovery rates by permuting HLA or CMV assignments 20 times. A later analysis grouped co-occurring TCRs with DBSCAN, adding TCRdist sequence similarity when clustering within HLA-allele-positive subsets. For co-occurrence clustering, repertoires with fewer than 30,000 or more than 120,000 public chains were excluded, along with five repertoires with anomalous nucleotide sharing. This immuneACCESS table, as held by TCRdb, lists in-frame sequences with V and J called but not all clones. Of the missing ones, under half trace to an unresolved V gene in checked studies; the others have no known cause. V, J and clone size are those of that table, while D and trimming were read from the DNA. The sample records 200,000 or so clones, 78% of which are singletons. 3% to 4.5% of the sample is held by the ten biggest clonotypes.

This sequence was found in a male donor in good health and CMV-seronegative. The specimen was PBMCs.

The DNA sequence follows: TGTGCCAGCAGACCCGCGACTAGCGGTACGTTGGAGCTGTTTTTT. Its protein product is CASRPATSGTLELFF. The chain is encoded by TRBV28 joined to TRBJ2-2; 9 junctional bases match TRBD2. In the germline V gene, CDR1 corresponds to MDHEN and CDR2 to SYDVKM. The CDR3 starts with the cysteine, ends with the phenylalanine, and has 15 residues. CDR3 DNA is the only sequence kept; it has 45 bases, read in frame from the first base. Germline trimming amounts to 6 bases on V and 10 bases on J, with 12 as the count of junction bases outside the gene matches.